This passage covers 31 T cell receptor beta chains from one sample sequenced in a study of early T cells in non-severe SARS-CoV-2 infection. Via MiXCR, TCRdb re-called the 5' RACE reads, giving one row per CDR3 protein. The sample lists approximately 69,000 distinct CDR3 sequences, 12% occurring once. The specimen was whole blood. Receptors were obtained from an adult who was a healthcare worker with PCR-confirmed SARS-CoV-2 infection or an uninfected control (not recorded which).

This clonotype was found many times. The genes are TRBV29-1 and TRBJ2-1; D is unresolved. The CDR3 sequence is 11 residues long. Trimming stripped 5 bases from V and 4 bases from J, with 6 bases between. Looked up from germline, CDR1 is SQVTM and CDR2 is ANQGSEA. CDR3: CSVRVYNEQFF. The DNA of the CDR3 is TGCAGCGTTAGGGTTTACAATGAGCAGTTCTTC.

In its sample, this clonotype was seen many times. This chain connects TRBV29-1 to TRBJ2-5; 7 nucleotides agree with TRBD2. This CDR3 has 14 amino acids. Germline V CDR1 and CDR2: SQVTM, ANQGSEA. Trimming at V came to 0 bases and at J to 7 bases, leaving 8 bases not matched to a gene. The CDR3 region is CSVEDRGGFGTQYF. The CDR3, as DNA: TGCAGCGTTGAAGATCGGGGAGGGTTCGGGACCCAGTACTTC.

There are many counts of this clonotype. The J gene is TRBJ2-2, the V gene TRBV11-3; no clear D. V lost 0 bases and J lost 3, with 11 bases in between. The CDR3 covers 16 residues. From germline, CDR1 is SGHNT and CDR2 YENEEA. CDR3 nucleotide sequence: TGTGCCAGCAGCTTAGAAGGCGGTCGGGACACCGGGGAGCTGTTTTTT. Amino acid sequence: CASSLEGGRDTGELFF.

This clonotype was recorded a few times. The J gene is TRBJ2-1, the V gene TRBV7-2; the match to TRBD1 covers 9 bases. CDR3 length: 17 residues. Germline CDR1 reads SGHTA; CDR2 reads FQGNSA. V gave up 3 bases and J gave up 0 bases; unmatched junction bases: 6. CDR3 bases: TGTGCCAGCAGCTTTACAGGGGGCAAGGGCTCCTACAATGAGCAGTTCTTC. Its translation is CASSFTGGKGSYNEQFF. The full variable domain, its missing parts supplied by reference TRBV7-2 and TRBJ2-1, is GAGVSQSPSNKVTEKGKDVELRCDPISGHTALYWYRQSLGQGLEFLIYFQGNSAPDKSGLPSDRFSAERTGGSVSTLTIQRTQQEDSAVYLCASSFTGGKGSYNEQFFGPGTRLTVL.

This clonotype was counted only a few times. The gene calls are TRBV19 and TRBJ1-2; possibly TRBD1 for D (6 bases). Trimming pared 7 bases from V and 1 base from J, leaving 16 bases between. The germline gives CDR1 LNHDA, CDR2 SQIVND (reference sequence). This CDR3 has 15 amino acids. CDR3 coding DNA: TGTGCCAGTACCCCCCGGACAGTGTTTAACTATGGCTACACCTTC. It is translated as CASTPRTVFNYGYTF.

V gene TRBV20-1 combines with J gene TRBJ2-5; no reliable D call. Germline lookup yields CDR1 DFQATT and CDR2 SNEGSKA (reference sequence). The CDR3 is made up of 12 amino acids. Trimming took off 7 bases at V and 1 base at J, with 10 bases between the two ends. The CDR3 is CSGRFSQETQYF. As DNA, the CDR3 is TGCAGTGGAAGGTTTAGCCAAGAGACCCAGTACTTC.

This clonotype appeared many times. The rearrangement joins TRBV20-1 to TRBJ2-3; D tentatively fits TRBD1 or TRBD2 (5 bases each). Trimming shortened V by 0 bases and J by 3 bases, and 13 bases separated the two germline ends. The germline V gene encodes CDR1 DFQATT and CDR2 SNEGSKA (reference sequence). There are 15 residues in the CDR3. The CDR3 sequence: CSARDHGGSTDTQYF. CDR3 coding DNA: TGCAGTGCTAGAGATCATGGGGGATCTACAGATACGCAGTATTTT.

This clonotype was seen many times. As DNA, the CDR3 is TGTGCCAGCAGCCTCGAGCTGCTGGATACGCAGTATTTT. This encodes CASSLELLDTQYF. The V and J genes are TRBV5-6 and TRBJ2-3, with unresolved D. Germline CDR1 and CDR2: SGHDT and YYEEEE. The CDR3 totals 13 residues. Trimming removed 4 bases at V and 6 bases at J, with 12 bases between.

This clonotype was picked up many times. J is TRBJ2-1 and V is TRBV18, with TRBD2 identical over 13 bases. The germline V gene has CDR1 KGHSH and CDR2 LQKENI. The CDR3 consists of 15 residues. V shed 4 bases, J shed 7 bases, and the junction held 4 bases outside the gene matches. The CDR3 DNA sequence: TGTGCCAGCTCACGGGGACTAGCGGGACGTAATGAGCAGTTCTTC. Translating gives CASSRGLAGRNEQFF.

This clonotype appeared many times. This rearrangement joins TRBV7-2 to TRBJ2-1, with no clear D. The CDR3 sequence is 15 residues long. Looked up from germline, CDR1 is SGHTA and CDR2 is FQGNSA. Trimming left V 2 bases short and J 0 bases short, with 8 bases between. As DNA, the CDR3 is TGTGCCAGCAGCTTACGGGTGAGCTCCTACAATGAGCAGTTCTTC. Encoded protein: CASSLRVSSYNEQFF.

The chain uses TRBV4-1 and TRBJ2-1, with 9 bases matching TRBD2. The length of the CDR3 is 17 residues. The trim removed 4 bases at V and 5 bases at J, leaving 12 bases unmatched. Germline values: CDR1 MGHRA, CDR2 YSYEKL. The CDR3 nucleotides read TGCGCCAGCAGCCGCGGGACTAGCCCTTCTCTACACAATGAGCAGTTCTTC. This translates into CASSRGTSPSLHNEQFF.

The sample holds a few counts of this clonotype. In DNA form, the CDR3 reads TGTGCCAGCAGTGAAGTAGTAAAGAGAGCGGGAGTCGCCAAAAACATTCAGTACTTC. Its protein product is CASSEVVKRAGVAKNIQYF. The chain uses TRBV6-1 and TRBJ2-4, with 8 bases lining up with TRBD2. V lost 1 base and J lost 1; bases outside the gene matches: 12. CDR1 is MNHNS, CDR2 SASEGT, per germline. The CDR3 is made up of 19 amino acids.

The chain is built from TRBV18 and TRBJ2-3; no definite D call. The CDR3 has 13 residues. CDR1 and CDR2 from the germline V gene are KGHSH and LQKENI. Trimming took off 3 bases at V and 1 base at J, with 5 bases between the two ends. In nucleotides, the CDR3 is TGTGCCAGCTCACCGCAGCGCACAGATACGCAGTATTTT. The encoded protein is CASSPQRTDTQYF. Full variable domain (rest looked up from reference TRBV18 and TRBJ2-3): NAGVMQNPRHLVRRRGQEARLRCSPMKGHSHVYWYRQLPEEGLKFMVYLQKENIIDESGMPKERFSAEFPKEGPSILRIQQVVRGDSAAYFCASSPQRTDTQYFGPGTRLTVL.

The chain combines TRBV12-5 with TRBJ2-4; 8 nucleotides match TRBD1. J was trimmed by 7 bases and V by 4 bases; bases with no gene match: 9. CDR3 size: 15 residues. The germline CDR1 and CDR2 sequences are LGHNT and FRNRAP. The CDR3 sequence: CASGYNYRGSNIQYF. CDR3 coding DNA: TGTGCTAGTGGTTATAACTACAGGGGGAGTAACATTCAGTACTTC.

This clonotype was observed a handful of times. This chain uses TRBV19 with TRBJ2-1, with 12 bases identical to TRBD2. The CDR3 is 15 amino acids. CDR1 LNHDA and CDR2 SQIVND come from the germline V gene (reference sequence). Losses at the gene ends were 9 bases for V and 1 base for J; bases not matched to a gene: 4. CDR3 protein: CASGTSGGSYNEQFF. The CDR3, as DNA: TGTGCCAGCGGCACTAGCGGGGGGTCCTACAATGAGCAGTTCTTC.

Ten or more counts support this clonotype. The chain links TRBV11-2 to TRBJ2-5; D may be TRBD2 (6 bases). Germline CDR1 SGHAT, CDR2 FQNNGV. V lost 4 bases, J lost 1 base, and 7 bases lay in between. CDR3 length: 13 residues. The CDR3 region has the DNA TGTGCCAGCAGCTCGGGGGTCCAAGAGACCCAGTACTTC. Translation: CASSSGVQETQYF.

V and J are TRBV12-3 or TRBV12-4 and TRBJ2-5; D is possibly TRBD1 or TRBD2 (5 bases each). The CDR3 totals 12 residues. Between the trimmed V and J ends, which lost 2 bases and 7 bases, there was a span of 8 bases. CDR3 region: CASSLPGGTQYF. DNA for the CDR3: TGTGCCAGCAGTTTACCTGGGGGGACCCAGTACTTC.

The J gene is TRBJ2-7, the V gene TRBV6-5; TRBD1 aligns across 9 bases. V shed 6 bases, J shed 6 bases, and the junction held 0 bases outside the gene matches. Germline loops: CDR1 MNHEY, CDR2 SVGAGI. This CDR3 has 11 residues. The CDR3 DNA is TGTGCCAGCAGGGGACAGGGCGAGCAGTACTTC. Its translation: CASRGQGEQYF.

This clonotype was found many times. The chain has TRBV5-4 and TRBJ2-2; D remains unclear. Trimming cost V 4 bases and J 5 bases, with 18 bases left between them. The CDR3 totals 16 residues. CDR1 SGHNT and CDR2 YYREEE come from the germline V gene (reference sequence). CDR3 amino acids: CASSRGWDLTTGELFF. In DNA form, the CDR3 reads TGTGCCAGCAGCCGAGGCTGGGATTTAACAACCGGGGAGCTGTTTTTT.

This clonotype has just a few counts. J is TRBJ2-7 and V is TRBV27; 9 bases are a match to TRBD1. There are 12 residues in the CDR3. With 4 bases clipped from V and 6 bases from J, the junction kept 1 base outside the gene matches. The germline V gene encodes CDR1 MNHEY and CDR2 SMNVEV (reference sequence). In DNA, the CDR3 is TGTGCCAGCAGTTGGGGACAGGGCGAGCAGTACTTC. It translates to CASSWGQGEQYF.

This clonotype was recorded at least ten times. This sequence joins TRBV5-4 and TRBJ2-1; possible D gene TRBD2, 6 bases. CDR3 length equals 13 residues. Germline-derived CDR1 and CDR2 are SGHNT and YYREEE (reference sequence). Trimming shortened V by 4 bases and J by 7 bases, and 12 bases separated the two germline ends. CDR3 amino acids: CASSLVGGNEQFF. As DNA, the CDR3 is TGTGCCAGCAGCCTGGTTGGGGGGAATGAGCAGTTCTTC.

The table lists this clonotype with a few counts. CDR3 amino acids: CASRPTSGRFTYEQYF. The CDR3 DNA sequence: TGTGCCAGCAGACCTACTAGCGGGAGGTTCACCTACGAGCAGTACTTC. The V gene is TRBV6-2 or TRBV6-3, the J gene TRBJ2-7; 12 positions agree with TRBD2. The CDR3 contains 16 residues. Germline trimming cut 6 bases from V and 2 bases from J; bases unmatched to any gene: 8. The germline V gene encodes CDR1 MNHEY and CDR2 SVGEGT.

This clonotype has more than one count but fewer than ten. This CDR3 is CASGEGTGELFF. CDR3 nucleotides: TGTGCCTCCGGGGAGGGCACCGGGGAGCTGTTTTTT. The chain combines TRBV30 with TRBJ2-2, with 7 bases lining up with TRBD2. CDR1 is GTSNPN, CDR2 SVGIG, per germline (reference sequence). This CDR3 has 12 residues. Germline trimming cut 7 bases from V and 4 bases from J; bases unmatched to any gene: 3.

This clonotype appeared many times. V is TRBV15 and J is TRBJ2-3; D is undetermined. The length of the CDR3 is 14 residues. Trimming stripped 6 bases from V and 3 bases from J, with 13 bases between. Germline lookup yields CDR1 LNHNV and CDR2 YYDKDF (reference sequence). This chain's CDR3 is CATRSQRETDTQYF. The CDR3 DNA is TGTGCCACCAGGTCCCAGCGTGAGACAGATACGCAGTATTTT.

The CDR3: CASSSDWGTDTQYF. CDR3 sequence (DNA): TGTGCCAGCAGCTCTGATTGGGGGACAGATACGCAGTATTTT. The chain links TRBV7-2 to TRBJ2-3; perhaps D is TRBD1 or TRBD2 (5 bases each). Looked up from germline, CDR1 is SGHTA and CDR2 is FQGNSA. Trimming shortened V by 4 bases and J by 3 bases, and 11 bases separated the two germline ends. CDR3 length: 14 residues.

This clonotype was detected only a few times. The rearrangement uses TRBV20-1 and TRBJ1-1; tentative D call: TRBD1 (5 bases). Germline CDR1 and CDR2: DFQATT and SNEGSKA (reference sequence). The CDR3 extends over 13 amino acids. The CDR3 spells CTDGGWLNTEAFF. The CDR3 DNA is TGCACCGACGGGGGGTGGCTGAACACTGAAGCTTTCTTT.

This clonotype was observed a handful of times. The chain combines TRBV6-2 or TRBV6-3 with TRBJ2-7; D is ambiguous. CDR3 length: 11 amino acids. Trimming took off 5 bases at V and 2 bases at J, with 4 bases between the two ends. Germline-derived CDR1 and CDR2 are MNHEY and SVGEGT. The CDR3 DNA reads TGTGCCAGCAGTGTGACCTACGAGCAGTACTTC. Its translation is CASSVTYEQYF.

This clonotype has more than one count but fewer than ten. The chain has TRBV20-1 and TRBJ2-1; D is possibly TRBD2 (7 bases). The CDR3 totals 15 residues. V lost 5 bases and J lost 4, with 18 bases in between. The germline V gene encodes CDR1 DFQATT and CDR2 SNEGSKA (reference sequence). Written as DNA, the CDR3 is TGCAGTGCTGAAGACTCCCGGGGGGCTTACAATGAGCAGTTCTTC. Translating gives CSAEDSRGAYNEQFF.

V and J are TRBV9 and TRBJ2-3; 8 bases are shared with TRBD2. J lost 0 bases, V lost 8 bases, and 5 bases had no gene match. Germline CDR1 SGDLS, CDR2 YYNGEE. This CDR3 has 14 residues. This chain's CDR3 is CARTSVTSTDTQYF. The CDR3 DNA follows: TGTGCCAGGACTAGCGTTACTAGCACAGATACGCAGTATTTT.

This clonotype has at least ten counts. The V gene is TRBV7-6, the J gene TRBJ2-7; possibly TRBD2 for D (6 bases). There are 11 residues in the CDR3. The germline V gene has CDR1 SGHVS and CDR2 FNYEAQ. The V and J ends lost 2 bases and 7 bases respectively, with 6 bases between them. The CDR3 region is CASSLSGEQYF. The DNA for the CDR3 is TGTGCCAGCAGCTTAAGCGGGGAGCAGTACTTC.

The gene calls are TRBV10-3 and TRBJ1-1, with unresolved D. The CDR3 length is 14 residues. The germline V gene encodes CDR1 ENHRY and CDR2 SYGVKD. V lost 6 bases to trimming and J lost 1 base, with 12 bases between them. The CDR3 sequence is CAISGEVPNTEAFF. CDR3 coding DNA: TGTGCCATCAGCGGCGAAGTACCGAACACTGAAGCTTTCTTT.